The 23 T cell receptor beta chains below come from one sample, sequenced in a study of T cell responses to AZD1222 COVID-19 vaccine. Profiling relied on immunoSEQ multiplex PCR, and the TCRdb table lists in-frame clones only, not all of them. The data hold 150,000 to 200,000 clones, with about nine tenths observed a single time. Sample: peripheral blood, taken on day 0 of AZD1222 vaccination. These receptors came from an adult in good health.

The genes are TRBV19 and TRBJ1-2; D is unclear. This CDR3 spans 13 amino acids. Trimming took 10 bases from V and 8 from J, leaving 20 bases between them. The germline V gene encodes CDR1 LNHDA and CDR2 SQIVND (reference sequence). The CDR3 here is CATREAPAMGYTF. In DNA, the CDR3 is TGTGCCACTCGAGAGGCTCCTGCTATGGGCTACACCTTC. The full variable domain, completed using reference TRBV19 and TRBJ1-2, is DGGITQSPKYLFRKEGQNVTLSCEQNLNHDAMYWYRQDPGQGLRLIYYSQIVNDFQKGDIAEGYSVSREKKESFPLTVTSAQKNPTAFYLCATREAPAMGYTFGSGTRLTVV.

This chain links TRBV5-4 with TRBJ1-1, with D perhaps TRBD1 (5 bases). This CDR3 contains 13 residues. Germline V lookup: CDR1 SGHNT, CDR2 YYREEE (reference sequence). Deletions cut 2 bases from V and 4 bases from J, with 9 bases between. The CDR3 loop reads CASSFPGVTEAFF. The CDR3 region has the DNA TGTGCCAGCAGCTTCCCGGGGGTCACTGAAGCTTTCTTT.

The rearrangement links TRBV10-3 to TRBJ2-1, with a weak D call TRBD1 (6 bases). Germline CDR1 is ENHRY and CDR2 is SYGVKD. Trimming shortened V by 5 bases and J by 5 bases, and 10 bases separated the two germline ends. CDR3 length equals 13 residues. CDR3 sequence reads: CAISLQGNNEQFF. The CDR3 region has the DNA TGTGCCATCAGTCTACAGGGAAACAATGAGCAGTTCTTC.

This chain uses TRBV5-1 with TRBJ1-1; 9 bases agree with TRBD1. Germline V lookup: CDR1 SGHRS, CDR2 YFSETQ. The ends lost 4 bases at V and 4 bases at J; junction bases unmatched: 8. The CDR3 runs 15 residues. The CDR3 nucleotides read TGCGCCAGCAGCCCGACAGGGGGATTGTCCACTGAAGCTTTCTTT. Its translation is CASSPTGGLSTEAFF.

The CDR3 DNA follows: TGTGCCAGCAGCTTGGATAAACTAGCGGGAGGGAATGAGCAGTTCTTC. Translation gives CASSLDKLAGGNEQFF. The chain is built from TRBV5-6 and TRBJ2-1, with 13 positions matching TRBD2. This CDR3 spans 16 amino acids. Germline V lookup: CDR1 SGHDT, CDR2 YYEEEE. After removal of 0 bases from V and 7 bases from J, the junction contained 4 bases not matched to a gene. Full variable domain (rest looked up from reference TRBV5-6 and TRBJ2-1): DAGVTQSPTHLIKTRGQQVTLRCSPKSGHDTVSWYQQALGQGPQFIFQYYEEEERQRGNFPDRFSGHQFPNYSSELNVNALLLGDSALYLCASSLDKLAGGNEQFFGPGTRLTVL.

This clone was found once. The V and J genes are TRBV4-2 and TRBJ2-1, with a weak D call TRBD1 (5 bases). The CDR3 runs 17 residues. Germline V lookup: CDR1 LGHNA, CDR2 YNFKEQ. Trimming took off 1 base at V and 0 bases at J, with 13 bases between the two ends. CDR3 DNA: TGTGCCAGCAGCCAAGCACAGGAAGTTAGCTCCTACAATGAGCAGTTCTTC. This sequence encodes CASSQAQEVSSYNEQFF.

This chain connects TRBV19 to TRBJ1-4; 8 positions match TRBD1. V trimming: 3 bases; J trimming: 7 bases; junction bases outside the gene matches: 10. Germline loops: CDR1 LNHDA, CDR2 SQIVND (reference sequence). The CDR3 sequence is 16 residues long. DNA of the CDR3: TGTGCCAGTAGTATTGGGATCACAGGGGGACTTGAAAAACTGTTTTTT. Its translation is CASSIGITGGLEKLFF. Supplemented by reference TRBV19 and TRBJ1-4, the full variable domain reads DGGITQSPKYLFRKEGQNVTLSCEQNLNHDAMYWYRQDPGQGLRLIYYSQIVNDFQKGDIAEGYSVSREKKESFPLTVTSAQKNPTAFYLCASSIGITGGLEKLFFGSGTQLSVL.

Here the CDR3 reads CASSPLLGGLYGYTF. CDR3 nucleotide sequence: TGTGCCAGCAGTCCCCTCCTCGGCGGCCTCTATGGCTACACCTTC. The J gene is TRBJ1-2, the V gene TRBV6-5; D is uncertain. There are 15 residues in the CDR3. V was trimmed by 5 bases and J by 4 bases, leaving 17 bases between them. CDR1 and CDR2 (germline): MNHEY, SVGAGI.

This sequence joins TRBV7-8 and TRBJ2-2, with a weak D call TRBD2 (6 bases). CDR3 size: 15 residues. The germline V and J ends were trimmed by 5 bases and 7 bases, with 17 bases remaining between them. CDR1 and CDR2 (germline): SGHVS, FQNEAQ. CDR3 protein: CASSPRTRRDGELFF. In DNA, the CDR3 is TGTGCCAGCAGCCCGAGAACTAGGCGGGACGGGGAGCTGTTTTTT.

The CDR3 nucleotides are TGTGCCATCAGTGGGACAGGTAACATGAACACTGAAGCTTTCTTT. Residues: CAISGTGNMNTEAFF. The J gene is TRBJ1-1, the V gene TRBV10-3; 7 nucleotides line up with TRBD1. J gave up 0 bases and V 4 bases, and 5 bases lay outside the gene matches. CDR3 length equals 15 residues. Germline assignment: CDR1 ENHRY and CDR2 SYGVKD.

This rearrangement joins TRBV30 to TRBJ1-2, with D perhaps TRBD1 (5 bases). V shed 4 bases and J shed 1 base, with 7 bases lying between them. The germline V gene encodes CDR1 GTSNPN and CDR2 SVGIG (reference sequence). CDR3 length: 12 amino acids. CDR3: CAWTRGNYGYTF. The CDR3 nucleotides are TGTGCCTGGACTAGGGGTAACTATGGCTACACCTTC.

The rearrangement joins TRBV6-5 to TRBJ1-2; no clear D gene. This CDR3 region has 14 residues. Trimming removed 6 bases at V and 4 bases at J, with 15 bases between. Germline V gives CDR1 MNHEY, CDR2 SVGAGI. CDR3 in amino acids: CASRLTTEGYGYTF. The CDR3 DNA is TGTGCCAGCAGACTGACAACCGAGGGCTATGGCTACACCTTC.

The chain combines TRBV2 with TRBJ1-1; tentative D call: TRBD1 (5 bases). This CDR3 contains 12 residues. V was cut by 10 bases and J by 4 bases, with 13 bases left in between. Germline V gene data show CDR1 as SNHLY and CDR2 as FYNNEI. The CDR3 bases are TGTGCCAACCCGGACAAAGGCACTGAAGCTTTCTTT. This sequence encodes CANPDKGTEAFF. Filled out from reference TRBV2 and TRBJ1-1, the complete variable domain reads EPEVTQTPSHQVTQMGQEVILRCVPISNHLYFYWYRQILGQKVEFLVSFYNNEISEKSEIFDDQFSVERPDGSNFTLKIRSTKLEDSAMYFCANPDKGTEAFFGQGTRLTVV.

This clone showed up just once. This rearrangement joins TRBV6-5 to TRBJ2-7, with unresolved D. Per the germline V gene, CDR1 is MNHEY and CDR2 is SVGAGI. Trimming removed 5 bases from V and 0 bases from J, with 11 bases in between. This CDR3 is built from 14 residues. The CDR3 DNA reads as TGTGCCAGCAGTCCCCGACCGAGCTCCTACGAGCAGTACTTC. It encodes CASSPRPSSYEQYF.

The chain uses TRBV6-5 and TRBJ1-2, with D perhaps matching TRBD1 (5 bases). The CDR3 has 16 amino acids. The ends were cut back, 0 bases at V and 5 bases at J, with 16 bases in the middle. From germline, CDR1 is MNHEY and CDR2 SVGAGI. The DNA of the CDR3 is TGTGCCAGCAGTTACTCGATTGCAGAGACAGAGTATGGCTACACCTTC. Its protein product is CASSYSIAETEYGYTF.

The chain uses TRBV29-1 and TRBJ1-1; D call uncertain. CDR1 is SQVTM, CDR2 ANQGSEA, per germline. This CDR3 has 14 amino acids. V lost 5 bases to trimming and J lost 1 base, with 14 bases between them. CDR3 bases: TGCAGCGTTCCAGCTAGAAAAACGAACACTGAAGCTTTCTTT. Protein: CSVPARKTNTEAFF.

CDR3 bases: TGCGCCAGCAGCTCGAAGACTAGCTCGGGTGGTGAGCAGTTCTTC. This sequence encodes CASSSKTSSGGEQFF. The chain joins TRBV5-1 to TRBJ2-1; 7 bases are shared with TRBD2. From germline, CDR1 is SGHRS and CDR2 YFSETQ. The CDR3 runs to 15 residues. The trim removed 3 bases at V and 9 bases at J, leaving 12 bases unmatched.

This chain uses TRBV30 with TRBJ1-6, with D perhaps matching TRBD1 (6 bases). The CDR3 runs to 14 residues. Trimming cost V 2 bases and J 7 bases, with 12 bases left between them. CDR1 GTSNPN and CDR2 SVGIG come from the germline V gene (reference sequence). The CDR3 here is CAWSKGGGNSPLHF. Here the CDR3 DNA reads TGTGCCTGGAGTAAAGGGGGGGGGAATTCACCCCTCCACTTT.

The chain has TRBV30 and TRBJ2-1, with TRBD2 matching over 14 bases. The germline V gene encodes CDR1 GTSNPN and CDR2 SVGIG (reference sequence). The CDR3 length is 14 residues. V lost 1 base, J lost 13 bases, and 6 bases stayed unmatched. In nucleotides, the CDR3 is TGTGCCTGGAGTGGGACTAGCGGGAGGAACGATCAGTTCTTC. Encoded protein: CAWSGTSGRNDQFF.

The chain carries TRBV30 and TRBJ2-5; perhaps TRBD2 as D (6 bases). V was pared by 2 bases and J by 4 bases, with 11 bases between. This CDR3 spans 13 amino acids. Germline V gene data show CDR1 as GTSNPN and CDR2 as SVGIG (reference sequence). CDR3 residues: CAWSSKGGETQYF. In DNA, the CDR3 is TGTGCCTGGAGTAGCAAGGGAGGAGAGACCCAGTACTTC.

This chain joins TRBV6-5 and TRBJ1-1; D gene ambiguous. This CDR3 has 14 amino acids. Looked up from germline, CDR1 is MNHEY and CDR2 is SVGAGI. The germline V and J ends were trimmed by 7 bases and 1 base, with 13 bases remaining between them. CDR3 residues: CASTDPGRNTEAFF. In DNA form, the CDR3 reads TGTGCCAGCACCGACCCCGGGAGGAACACTGAAGCTTTCTTT.

The table lists this clone with a few counts. The rearrangement joins TRBV9 to TRBJ1-1; 8 bases are shared with TRBD1. This CDR3 has 16 residues. Germline CDR1 is SGDLS and CDR2 is YYNGEE. V lost 3 bases, J lost 2 bases, and 9 bases stayed unmatched. The chain's CDR3 is CASSDTDRVGNTEAFF. The CDR3, as DNA: TGTGCCAGCAGCGATACGGACAGGGTGGGAAACACTGAAGCTTTCTTT.

This clone was observed a handful of times. DNA for the CDR3: TGTGCCAGCAGTGACTCCAGGTTCCAGGAAAAACTGTTTTTT. Translated, it gives CASSDSRFQEKLFF. The chain carries TRBV6-4 and TRBJ1-4; D remains ambiguous. Germline lookup yields CDR1 MRHNA and CDR2 SNTAGT. CDR3 length: 14 residues. Between the trimmed V and J ends, which lost 0 bases and 8 bases, there was a span of 10 bases.